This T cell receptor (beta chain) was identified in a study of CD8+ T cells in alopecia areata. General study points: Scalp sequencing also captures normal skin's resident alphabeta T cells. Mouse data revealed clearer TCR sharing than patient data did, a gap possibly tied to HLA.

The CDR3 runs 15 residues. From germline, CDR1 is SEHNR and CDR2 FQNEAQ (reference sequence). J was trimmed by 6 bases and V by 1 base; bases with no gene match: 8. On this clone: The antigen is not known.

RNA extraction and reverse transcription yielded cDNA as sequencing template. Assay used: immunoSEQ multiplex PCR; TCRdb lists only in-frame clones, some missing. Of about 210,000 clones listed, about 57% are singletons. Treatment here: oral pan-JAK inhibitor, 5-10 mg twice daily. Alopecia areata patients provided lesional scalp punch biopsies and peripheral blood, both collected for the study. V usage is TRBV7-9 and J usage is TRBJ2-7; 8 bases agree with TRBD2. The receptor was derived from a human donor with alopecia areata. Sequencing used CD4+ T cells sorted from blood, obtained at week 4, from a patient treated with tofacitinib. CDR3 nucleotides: TGTGCCAGCAGCTTAGAGGCGGGGGGAACGGGCGAGCAGTACTTC. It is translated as CASSLEAGGTGEQYF.